This record looks at one T cell receptor beta chain sequence and its context. These data are taken from a study of CD8 T cells in Susac syndrome. The RNA input was 0.5 to 1 ug, and it was reverse transcribed with random hexamers. TCRdb re-analysed the immunoSEQ multiplex PCR reads in MiXCR, keeping a single row per CDR3 protein. The sample holds 150,000 to 200,000 distinct CDR3 sequences, just under 95% seen once. Germline lookup yields CDR1 LGHNA and CDR2 YNFKEQ. V lost 2 bases and J lost 6; bases outside the gene matches: 8. The CDR3 consists of 15 residues. The sequence was collected from a human donor in good health. This rearrangement joins TRBV4-2 to TRBJ1-2; 8 nucleotides align to TRBD1. The source material was CD4+ T cells from PBMCs. The CDR3 sequence is CASSQPSDRDNGYTF. Here the CDR3 DNA reads TGTGCCAGCAGCCAACCTTCGGACAGGGATAATGGCTACACCTTC.